This TCR beta chain was profiled in a study of shared clonotypes between healthy human individuals. Study background: Used for every donor were three CD4 naive, three CD4 memory, two CD8 naive and one CD8 memory plate.

This clone occurred many times. Its antigen is as yet unknown. General study findings and limits: Generation probabilities were higher for clonotypes shared across all four sorted-subset donors than for unshared ones. The low donor count limited represented genetic and exposure-history diversity.

Trimming removed 4 bases from V and 7 bases from J, with 17 bases in between. The germline gives CDR1 MGHRA, CDR2 YSYEKL. There are 15 residues in the CDR3. Assay: immunoSEQ multiplex PCR; the TCRdb copy retains only in-frame clones and omits some. Of about a million clones detected, 60% to 80% appear once; the ten largest clones hold about 0.89%. Caucasian adults living in Nashville, Tennessee, provided all samples. The material sequenced was memory CD4+ T cells from PBMCs. Subset specified: CD45RA-negative fraction. The chain couples TRBV4-1 to TRBJ2-1; D perhaps matches TRBD2 (5 bases). This TCR was sampled from a man younger than 30 in good health. Some clones in this sample may be carry-over from other donors' samples. The CDR3 sequence: CASSLLGLGGNEQFF. The CDR3 nucleotides are TGCGCCAGCAGCCTCCTCGGGCTAGGAGGTAATGAGCAGTTCTTC.